The 21 T cell receptor beta chains in this list originate from one sample, sequenced in a study of OX40 agonist ivuxolimab in advanced cancers. Sequencing used immunoSEQ multiplex PCR; TCRdb keeps in-frame clones, though not all of them. Among approximately 160,000 clones, 94% were seen once, and the ten largest hold about 0.33%. The sample consisted of CD4+ or CD8+ T cells sorted from blood, taken in a trial of the OX40 agonist ivuxolimab. All receptors derive from an adult with an advanced solid tumor such as melanoma, head and neck, liver or kidney cancer.

This clone was seen once. The chain employs TRBV6-5 and TRBJ1-1; D call uncertain. V was pared by 2 bases and J by 11 bases, with 9 bases between. The CDR3 has 11 amino acids. CDR1 is MNHEY and CDR2 is SVGAGI in the germline V gene. This CDR3 reads CASSYPSAAFF. The CDR3 DNA follows: TGTGCCAGCAGTTACCCGTCGGCTGCTTTCTTT.

The gene calls are TRBV6-6 and TRBJ2-7; 7 bases match TRBD1. Germline CDR1 is MNHNY and CDR2 is SVGAGI (reference sequence). With 5 bases clipped from V and 3 bases from J, the junction kept 4 bases outside the gene matches. This CDR3 has 13 residues. CDR3 nucleotides: TGTGCCAGCAGTCGGGGACAGAACTACGAGCAGTACTTC. The encoded protein is CASSRGQNYEQYF.

The chain is built from TRBV4-2 and TRBJ2-3; 7 bases line up with TRBD2. Germline CDR1 reads LGHNA; CDR2 reads YNFKEQ. The V gene end was trimmed by 2 bases and the J gene end by 2 bases; junction bases not matched to a gene: 4. The CDR3 is 15 residues long. The CDR3 bases are TGTGCCAGCAGCCAATCGAGCGGGACCACAGATACGCAGTATTTT. It specifies CASSQSSGTTDTQYF.

V usage is TRBV7-9 and J usage is TRBJ1-4; D gene unclear. The V end lost 0 bases, the J end lost 0 bases, and 11 bases lay between the germline ends. The CDR3 spans 17 residues. The germline V gene encodes CDR1 SEHNR and CDR2 FQNEAQ (reference sequence). Here the CDR3 DNA reads TGTGCCAGCAGCTTAGCCCTGGCTGCTGCAACTAATGAAAAACTGTTTTTT. Its translation: CASSLALAAATNEKLFF. The full variable domain, its missing parts supplied by reference TRBV7-9 and TRBJ1-4, is DTGVSQNPRHKITKRGQNVTFRCDPISEHNRLYWYRQTLGQGPEFLTYFQNEAQLEKSRLLSDRFSAERPKGSFSTLEIQRTEQGDSAMYLCASSLALAAATNEKLFFGSGTQLSVL.

V is TRBV2 and J is TRBJ1-3, with a weak D call TRBD1 (6 bases). Trimming stripped 5 bases from V and 1 base from J, with 9 bases between. Germline V lookup: CDR1 SNHLY, CDR2 FYNNEI. The CDR3 totals 14 residues. CDR3 loop: CASSTGFSGNTIYF. The CDR3 DNA is TGTGCCAGCAGTACAGGGTTTTCTGGAAACACCATATATTTT.

The CDR3, as DNA: TGTGCCAGCTCAAAAAGGACAGGGGTGGGACAGCCCCAGCATTTT. Translating gives CASSKRTGVGQPQHF. The rearrangement uses TRBV18 and TRBJ1-5, with 9 bases fitting TRBD1. Trimming took 5 bases from V and 7 from J; bases not matched to a gene: 9. The CDR3 length is 15 residues. Per the germline V gene, CDR1 is KGHSH and CDR2 is LQKENI.

The CDR3 here is CSVAGGPQETQYF. CDR3 sequence (DNA): TGCAGCGTTGCGGGGGGACCGCAAGAGACCCAGTACTTC. This chain connects TRBV29-1 to TRBJ2-5, with TRBD2 matching 7 bases. Germline loops: CDR1 SQVTM, CDR2 ANQGSEA. The CDR3 runs 13 residues. The ends lost 4 bases at V and 2 bases at J; junction bases unmatched: 4.

The rearrangement links TRBV2 to TRBJ1-5; 7 nucleotides match TRBD1. The CDR3 covers 15 residues. Unmatched junction bases numbered 6, after V lost 6 bases and J lost 1 base. In germline, CDR1 is SNHLY, CDR2 FYNNEI. The CDR3: CASSFETGSNQPQHF. Here the CDR3 DNA reads TGTGCCAGCAGCTTTGAGACAGGGAGCAATCAGCCCCAGCATTTT.

The table lists this clone with a count of one. The J gene is TRBJ2-2, the V gene TRBV2; D unclear. This CDR3 region has 12 residues. V lost 8 bases and J lost 8, with 12 bases in between. CDR1 SNHLY and CDR2 FYNNEI come from the germline V gene. CDR3 DNA: TGTGCCAGCCGCCGGTCCGCGGGGGAGCTGTTTTTT. Residues: CASRRSAGELFF.

The chain combines TRBV6-1 with TRBJ2-1, with D possibly being TRBD1 (6 bases). The CDR3 is 14 residues long. The germline CDR1 and CDR2 sequences are MNHNS and SASEGT. The germline V and J ends were trimmed by 7 bases and 9 bases, with 19 bases remaining between them. CDR3 DNA sequence: TGTGCCAGCAAATTGACTACTGGGACATTTGAGCAGTTCTTC. Its translation is CASKLTTGTFEQFF.

This rearrangement joins TRBV7-8 to TRBJ1-2; possible D gene TRBD1, 6 bases. The V gene lost 5 bases and the J gene lost 6 bases, with 19 bases spanning the gap. The CDR3 is 15 residues long. In germline, CDR1 is SGHVS, CDR2 FQNEAQ. CDR3 bases: TGTGCCAGCAGCCCACAGGGCCGCCGGCCGGATGGCTACACCTTC. Its translation is CASSPQGRRPDGYTF.

The CDR3 DNA is TGTGCCAGCACCTCAGCGGGGGGACGTAACACTGAAGCTTTCTTT. Translating gives CASTSAGGRNTEAFF. The rearrangement uses TRBV6-6 and TRBJ1-1; D is perhaps TRBD1 (5 bases). V lost 7 bases and J 2 bases, leaving 17 bases between the germline ends. CDR1 is MNHNY, CDR2 SVGAGI, per germline (reference sequence). CDR3 length: 15 amino acids.

This chain joins TRBV19 and TRBJ2-7, with a tentative D call TRBD1 (7 bases). Germline V gene sequence: CDR1 LNHDA, CDR2 SQIVND (reference sequence). Deletions cut 3 bases from V and 7 bases from J, with 16 bases between. There are 14 residues in the CDR3. The CDR3 here is CASSIQEGAGEQYF. CDR3 nucleotide sequence: TGTGCCAGTAGTATTCAGGAGGGGGCGGGGGAGCAGTACTTC.

This chain links TRBV11-3 with TRBJ2-5, with 7 bases that match TRBD1. The DNA end is more similar to TRBJ2-7, so the J call may be wrong. Germline assignment: CDR1 SGHNT and CDR2 YENEEA. The CDR3 has 13 amino acids. CDR3 bases: TGTGCCAGCAGCGGGACAGCCTCCTACGAGCAGTACTTC. Protein: CASSGTASYEQYF.

This sequence joins TRBV6-6 and TRBJ2-3, with unresolved D. Germline V lookup: CDR1 MNHNY, CDR2 SVGAGI (reference sequence). This CDR3 has 13 amino acids. V lost 0 bases, J lost 4 bases, and 5 bases lay in between. CDR3 sequence reads: CASSYSTADTQYF. CDR3 bases: TGTGCCAGCAGTTACTCGACCGCAGATACGCAGTATTTT.

This chain links TRBV5-8 with TRBJ1-5, with D perhaps matching TRBD1 (5 bases). Germline CDR1 SGHTS, CDR2 YDEGEE. The CDR3 totals 15 residues. Trimming pared 4 bases from V and 2 bases from J, leaving 13 bases between. The CDR3 loop is CASSARGGGNQPQHF. For the CDR3, the DNA is TGTGCCAGCAGCGCGCGGGGAGGGGGCAATCAGCCCCAGCATTTT.

This clone was observed a single time. The chain joins TRBV7-9 to TRBJ2-1; 7 nucleotides agree with TRBD2. Per germline, CDR1 SEHNR and CDR2 FQNEAQ (reference sequence). This CDR3 has 15 amino acids. The V and J ends lost 4 bases and 8 bases, in that order; junction bases with no gene match: 11. CDR3 DNA: TGTGCCAGCAGCTGGGGGGGGACCCCTAGGGATGAGCAGTTCTTC. This encodes CASSWGGTPRDEQFF.

The sample holds one count of this clone. V usage is TRBV7-8 and J usage is TRBJ2-1, with 8 nucleotides matching TRBD2. Germline V lookup: CDR1 SGHVS, CDR2 FQNEAQ. The junction had 9 bases not matched to a gene; V was cut back by 0 bases and J by 8 bases. CDR3 length: 16 residues. CDR3 region: CASSLARTGGPHEQFF. In DNA form, the CDR3 reads TGTGCCAGCAGCTTAGCGAGGACGGGGGGGCCCCATGAGCAGTTCTTC.

Notes on this clone: Relative to the germline gene, one junction end is altered; a read error may explain this. V is TRBV28 and J is TRBJ2-6; D ambiguous. Germline CDR1 and CDR2: MDHEN and SYDVKM. This CDR3 comprises 15 residues. The CDR3 loop reads CASSGWTSGVNVLTF. DNA of the CDR3: TGTGCCAGCAGCGGGTGGACCTCTGGGGTCAACGTCCTGACTTTC.

This chain joins TRBV27 and TRBJ2-1, with no clear D. The germline V gene encodes CDR1 MNHEY and CDR2 SMNVEV (reference sequence). The CDR3 covers 13 residues. Trimming removed 6 bases from V and 6 bases from J, with 12 bases in between. Written as DNA, the CDR3 is TGTGCCAGCAGCGCCAAGTCTTTCAATGAGCAGTTCTTC. Protein sequence: CASSAKSFNEQFF.

J is TRBJ2-4 and V is TRBV25-1; D possibly uses TRBD1 or TRBD2 (5 bases each). Germline lookup yields CDR1 MGHDK and CDR2 SYGVNS. The V gene lost 6 bases and the J gene lost 8 bases, with 17 bases spanning the gap. The CDR3 consists of 14 residues. CDR3 region: CASRPGAGGYIQYF. CDR3 nucleotides: TGTGCCAGCAGACCCGGGGCCGGTGGATACATTCAGTACTTC.